The 13 T cell receptor beta chains below all came from one sample that was sequenced in a study of blood T cell repertoires in COVID-19. TCRdb's copy holds only in-frame clones and misses some; the assay was immunoSEQ multiplex PCR. The table lists over 100,000 clones, 84% of them singletons. The sequenced sample was peripheral blood. These receptors all stem from a woman aged 50 to 60 with acute or convalescent COVID-19.

V is TRBV5-1 and J is TRBJ1-1, with 7 bases fitting TRBD1. The V gene's germline CDR1 is SGHRS and CDR2 YFSETQ. Trimming cost V 2 bases and J 6 bases; bases outside gene matches: 4. The CDR3 is made up of 13 amino acids. CDR3 bases: TGCGCCAGCAGCTTTCAGGGGGGTGCTGAAGCTTTCTTT. Translated, it gives CASSFQGGAEAFF.

This chain uses TRBV5-1 with TRBJ2-1; 12 bases map to TRBD2. There are 18 residues in the CDR3. Germline V gene data show CDR1 as SGHRS and CDR2 as YFSETQ. The V segment lost 4 bases and the J segment 3 bases; nucleotides outside the gene matches: 11. CDR3 protein: CASSPSSGGALFYNEQFF. The CDR3 coding sequence is TGCGCCAGCAGCCCCTCTAGCGGGGGGGCCTTATTCTACAATGAGCAGTTCTTC.

The V call is TRBV2, the J call TRBJ1-5; 8 bases are a match to TRBD1. Germline-derived CDR1 and CDR2 are SNHLY and FYNNEI. The CDR3 consists of 14 residues. Trimming at V came to 4 bases and at J to 7 bases, leaving 6 bases not matched to a gene. The CDR3 sequence: CASSVGQVRQPQHF. The DNA of the CDR3 is TGTGCCAGCAGTGTGGGACAGGTGAGGCAGCCCCAGCATTTT.

The chain is built from TRBV7-3 and TRBJ2-2; D ambiguous. CDR3 length: 13 amino acids. The germline CDR1 and CDR2 sequences are SGHTA and FQGTGA. Trimming removed 5 bases at V and 8 bases at J, with 12 bases between. The CDR3 spells CASSAVRAGELFF. The CDR3 bases are TGTGCCAGCAGCGCCGTCCGAGCGGGGGAGCTGTTTTTT.

A single count supports this clone. This chain's CDR3 is CASSESGTGGDSVGYTF. For the CDR3, the DNA is TGTGCCAGCAGTGAAAGTGGGACAGGAGGTGATTCGGTCGGCTACACCTTC. This chain joins TRBV25-1 and TRBJ1-2; 8 positions agree with TRBD1. Trimming at V came to 2 bases and at J to 8 bases, leaving 16 bases not matched to a gene. The germline gives CDR1 MGHDK, CDR2 SYGVNS. The CDR3 spans 17 residues.

The sample holds one count of this clone. The chain joins TRBV2 to TRBJ2-6; tentatively, D is TRBD1 (6 bases). This CDR3 region has 16 residues. V gave up 0 bases and J gave up 2 bases, with 8 bases separating them. Looked up from germline, CDR1 is SNHLY and CDR2 is FYNNEI. The CDR3 protein is CASSEAGGTGANVLTF. The CDR3 DNA is TGTGCCAGCAGTGAAGCAGGGGGTACTGGGGCCAACGTCCTGACTTTC.

This clone was seen only once. The chain's CDR3 is CASRTGTGAYEQYF. The CDR3 nucleotides are TGTGCCAGCAGAACCGGGACAGGGGCCTACGAGCAGTACTTC. The chain has TRBV27 and TRBJ2-7; 10 bases map to TRBD1. The CDR3 spans 14 residues. The J segment lost 2 bases and the V segment lost 6 bases, leaving 4 bases of the junction unmatched. The germline CDR1 and CDR2 sequences are MNHEY and SMNVEV (reference sequence).

The chain uses TRBV5-4 and TRBJ2-3; D is perhaps TRBD2 (5 bases). CDR3 length equals 13 residues. Trimming cost V 4 bases and J 2 bases, with 8 bases left between them. Looked up from germline, CDR1 is SGHNT and CDR2 is YYREEE (reference sequence). The CDR3 sequence: CASSLGLTDTQYF. The CDR3 nucleotides read TGTGCCAGCAGCCTAGGACTCACAGATACGCAGTATTTT.

The rearrangement links TRBV30 to TRBJ2-2, with TRBD2 identical over 11 bases. The CDR3 is 21 residues long. Germline V gene lookup returns CDR1 GTSNPN and CDR2 SVGIG (reference sequence). The ends lost 2 bases at V and 0 bases at J; junction bases unmatched: 17. CDR3 region: CAWSPYAGTSGRGANTGELFF. The CDR3 nucleotides are TGTGCCTGGAGTCCTTATGCCGGGACTAGCGGAAGAGGCGCGAACACCGGGGAGCTGTTTTTT. Drawing the rest from reference TRBV30 and TRBJ2-2, the complete variable domain is SQTIHQWPATLVQPVGSPLSLECTVEGTSNPNLYWYRQAAGRGLQLLFYSVGIGQISSEVPQNLSASRPQDRQFILSSKKLLLSDSGFYLCAWSPYAGTSGRGANTGELFFGEGSRLTVL.

The chain links TRBV6-5 to TRBJ2-3; 8 nucleotides match TRBD2. The CDR3 spans 14 residues. CDR1 MNHEY and CDR2 SVGAGI come from the germline V gene. The J segment lost 3 bases and the V segment lost 11 bases, leaving 10 bases of the junction unmatched. CDR3 in amino acids: CAGARGGPTDTQYF. As DNA, the CDR3 is TGTGCCGGCGCTCGGGGGGGGCCGACAGATACGCAGTATTTT.

J is TRBJ2-3 and V is TRBV7-2, with D perhaps matching TRBD1 (7 bases). Trimming left V 9 bases short and J 3 bases short, with 13 bases between. Germline V gene sequence: CDR1 SGHTA, CDR2 FQGNSA. The CDR3 extends over 13 amino acids. This chain's CDR3 is CASRQGGTDTQYF. The CDR3 DNA reads as TGTGCCAGTAGGCAGGGGGGTACAGATACGCAGTATTTT.

Here the CDR3 DNA reads TGCGCCAGCAGCTCGGGACTAGCGGGGGTAACAGATACGCAGTATTTT. This translates into CASSSGLAGVTDTQYF. The J gene is TRBJ2-3, the V gene TRBV5-1; 14 bases are a match to TRBD2. Germline-derived CDR1 and CDR2 are SGHRS and YFSETQ. The CDR3 length is 16 residues. V lost 3 bases to trimming and J lost 3 bases; unmatched junction nucleotides: 3.

The sample holds one count of this clone. CDR3 in DNA: TGTGCCAGCAGCTTTTCGGCGGGGTATGAAGCTTTCTTT. Translating it yields CASSFSAGYEAFF. The chain recombines TRBV5-6 with TRBJ1-1, with D unresolved. Trimming took 2 bases from V and 7 from J, leaving 12 bases between them. Germline V CDR1 and CDR2: SGHDT, YYEEEE. The CDR3 consists of 13 residues. The complete variable domain, with remaining parts taken from reference TRBV5-6 and TRBJ1-1, reads DAGVTQSPTHLIKTRGQQVTLRCSPKSGHDTVSWYQQALGQGPQFIFQYYEEEERQRGNFPDRFSGHQFPNYSSELNVNALLLGDSALYLCASSFSAGYEAFFGQGTRLTVV.